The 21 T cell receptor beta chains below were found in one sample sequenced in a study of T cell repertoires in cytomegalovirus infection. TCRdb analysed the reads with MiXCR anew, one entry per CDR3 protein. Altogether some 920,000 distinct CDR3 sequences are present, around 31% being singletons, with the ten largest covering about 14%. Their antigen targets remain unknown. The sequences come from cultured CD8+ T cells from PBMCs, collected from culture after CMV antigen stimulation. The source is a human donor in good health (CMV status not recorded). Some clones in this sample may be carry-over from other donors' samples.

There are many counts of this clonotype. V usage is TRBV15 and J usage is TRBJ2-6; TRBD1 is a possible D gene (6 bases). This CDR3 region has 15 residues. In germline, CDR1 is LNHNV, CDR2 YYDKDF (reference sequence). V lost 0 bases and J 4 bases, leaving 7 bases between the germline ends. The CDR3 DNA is TGTGCCACCAGCAGAGATCAGGGGGGGGCCAACGTCCTGACTTTC. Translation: CATSRDQGGANVLTF.

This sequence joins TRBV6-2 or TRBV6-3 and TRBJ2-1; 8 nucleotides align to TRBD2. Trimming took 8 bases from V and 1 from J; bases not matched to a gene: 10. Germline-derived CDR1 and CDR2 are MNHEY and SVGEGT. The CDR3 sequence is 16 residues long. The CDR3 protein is CASGVLSGVSYNEQFF. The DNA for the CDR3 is TGTGCCAGCGGAGTCCTTAGCGGGGTTTCCTACAATGAGCAGTTCTTC.

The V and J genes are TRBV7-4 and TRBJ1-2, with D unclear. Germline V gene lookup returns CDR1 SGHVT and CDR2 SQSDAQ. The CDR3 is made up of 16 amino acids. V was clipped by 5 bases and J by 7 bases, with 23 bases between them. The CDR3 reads CASSAPTERGSGGYTF. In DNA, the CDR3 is TGTGCCAGCAGCGCGCCGACGGAAAGAGGATCGGGTGGCTACACCTTC.

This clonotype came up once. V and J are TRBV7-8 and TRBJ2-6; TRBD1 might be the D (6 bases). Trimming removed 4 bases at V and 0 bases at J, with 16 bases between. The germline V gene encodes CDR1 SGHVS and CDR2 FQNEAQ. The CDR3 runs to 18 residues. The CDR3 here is CASSSGTKTYSGANVLTF. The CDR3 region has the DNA TGTGCCAGCAGCTCCGGGACAAAGACCTACTCTGGGGCCAACGTCCTGACTTTC.

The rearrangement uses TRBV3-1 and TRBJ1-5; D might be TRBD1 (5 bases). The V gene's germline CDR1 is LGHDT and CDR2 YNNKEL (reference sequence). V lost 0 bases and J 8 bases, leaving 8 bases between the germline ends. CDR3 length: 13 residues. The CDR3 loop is CASSQDWGKPQHF. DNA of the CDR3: TGTGCCAGCAGCCAAGATTGGGGGAAGCCCCAGCATTTT.

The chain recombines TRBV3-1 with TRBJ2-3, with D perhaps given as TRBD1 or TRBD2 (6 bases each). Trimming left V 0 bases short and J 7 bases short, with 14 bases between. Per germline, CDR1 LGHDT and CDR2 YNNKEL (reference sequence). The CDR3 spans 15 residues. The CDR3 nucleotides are TGTGCCAGCAGCCAAGATTTGGGGGGCGGTAATACGCAGTATTTT. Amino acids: CASSQDLGGGNTQYF.

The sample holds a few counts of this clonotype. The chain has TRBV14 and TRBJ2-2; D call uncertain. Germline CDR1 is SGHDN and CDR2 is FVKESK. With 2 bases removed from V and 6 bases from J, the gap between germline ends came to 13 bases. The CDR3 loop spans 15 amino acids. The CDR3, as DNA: TGTGCCAGCAGCCAATCCCCTGGTTTCGCCGGGGAGCTGTTTTTT. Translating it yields CASSQSPGFAGELFF.

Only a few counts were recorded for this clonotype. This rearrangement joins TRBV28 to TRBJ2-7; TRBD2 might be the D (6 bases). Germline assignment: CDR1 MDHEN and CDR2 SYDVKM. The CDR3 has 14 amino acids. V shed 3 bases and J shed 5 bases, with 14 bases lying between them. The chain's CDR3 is CASSLVGGGNEQYV. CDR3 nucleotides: TGTGCCAGCAGTTTGGTCGGGGGTGGAAACGAGCAGTACGTC.

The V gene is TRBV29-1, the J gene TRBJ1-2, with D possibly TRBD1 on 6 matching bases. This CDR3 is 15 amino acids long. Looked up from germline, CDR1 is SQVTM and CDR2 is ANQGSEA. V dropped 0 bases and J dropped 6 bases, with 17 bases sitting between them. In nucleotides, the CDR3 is TGCAGCGTTGAAGATCTAATCCGGGGGGACAATGGCTACACCTTC. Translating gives CSVEDLIRGDNGYTF. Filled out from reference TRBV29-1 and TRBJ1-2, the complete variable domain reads SAVISQKPSRDICQRGTSLTIQCQVDSQVTMMFWYRQQPGQSLTLIATANQGSEATYESGFVIDKFPISRPNLTFSTLTVSNMSPEDSSIYLCSVEDLIRGDNGYTFGSGTRLTVV.

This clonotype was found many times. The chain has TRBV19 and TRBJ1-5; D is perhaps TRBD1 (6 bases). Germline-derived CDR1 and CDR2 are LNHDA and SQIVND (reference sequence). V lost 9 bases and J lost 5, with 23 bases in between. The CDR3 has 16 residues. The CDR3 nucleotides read TGTGCCAGCATTGCTAGTGACAGGAGGTCAGATCAGCCCCAGCATTTT. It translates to CASIASDRRSDQPQHF.

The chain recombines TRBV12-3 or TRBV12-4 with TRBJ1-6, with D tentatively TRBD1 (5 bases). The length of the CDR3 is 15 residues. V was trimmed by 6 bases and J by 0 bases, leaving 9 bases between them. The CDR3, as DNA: TGTGCCAGCAGAGAGGACACCTCCTATAATTCACCCCTCCACTTT. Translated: CASREDTSYNSPLHF.

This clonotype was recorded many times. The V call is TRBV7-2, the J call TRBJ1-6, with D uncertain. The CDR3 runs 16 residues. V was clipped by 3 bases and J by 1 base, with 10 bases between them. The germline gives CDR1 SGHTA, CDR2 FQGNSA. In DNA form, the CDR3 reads TGTGCCAGCAGCTTCCCCGGCGGATCCTATAATTCACCCCTCCACTTT. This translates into CASSFPGGSYNSPLHF. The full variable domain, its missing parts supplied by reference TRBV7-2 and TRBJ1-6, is GAGVSQSPSNKVTEKGKDVELRCDPISGHTALYWYRQSLGQGLEFLIYFQGNSAPDKSGLPSDRFSAERTGGSVSTLTIQRTQQEDSAVYLCASSFPGGSYNSPLHFGNGTRLTVT.

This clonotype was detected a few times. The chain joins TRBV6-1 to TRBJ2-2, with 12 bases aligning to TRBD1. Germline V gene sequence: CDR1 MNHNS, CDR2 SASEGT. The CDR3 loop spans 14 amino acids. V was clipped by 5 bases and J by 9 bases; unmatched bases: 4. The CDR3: CASSRDRGHRELFF. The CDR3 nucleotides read TGTGCCAGCAGTCGGGACAGGGGGCACCGGGAGCTGTTTTTT.

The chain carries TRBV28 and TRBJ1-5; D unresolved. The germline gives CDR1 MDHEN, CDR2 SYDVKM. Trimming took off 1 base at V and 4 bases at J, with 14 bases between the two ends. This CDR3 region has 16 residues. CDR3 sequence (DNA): TGTGCCAGCAGTTTATCCGACGGGCCCTCTAATCAGCCCCAGCATTTT. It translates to CASSLSDGPSNQPQHF.

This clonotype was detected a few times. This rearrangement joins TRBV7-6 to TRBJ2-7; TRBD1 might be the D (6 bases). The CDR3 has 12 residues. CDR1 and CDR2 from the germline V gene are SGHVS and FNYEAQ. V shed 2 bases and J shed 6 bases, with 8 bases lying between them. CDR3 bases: TGTGCCAGCAGCTTAATAGGGGGCGAGCAGTACGTC. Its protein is CASSLIGGEQYV.

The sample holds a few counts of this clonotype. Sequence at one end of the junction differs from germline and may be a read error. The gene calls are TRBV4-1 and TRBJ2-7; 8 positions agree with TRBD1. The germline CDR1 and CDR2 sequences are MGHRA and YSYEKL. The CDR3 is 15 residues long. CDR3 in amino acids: CASSQDVRTGNEQYF. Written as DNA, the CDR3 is TGTGCCAGCAGCCAAGATGTCAGGACAGGGAACGAGCAGTACTTC.

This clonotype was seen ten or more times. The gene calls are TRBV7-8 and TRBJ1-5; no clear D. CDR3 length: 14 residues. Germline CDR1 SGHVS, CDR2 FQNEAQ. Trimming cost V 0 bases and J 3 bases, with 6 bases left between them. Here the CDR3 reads CASSLAPINQPQHF. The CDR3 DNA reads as TGTGCCAGCAGCTTAGCTCCCATCAATCAGCCCCAGCATTTT.

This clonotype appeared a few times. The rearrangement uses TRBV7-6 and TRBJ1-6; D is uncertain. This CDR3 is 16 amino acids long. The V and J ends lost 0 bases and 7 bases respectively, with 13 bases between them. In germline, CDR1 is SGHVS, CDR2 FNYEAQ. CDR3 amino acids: CASSLAEGRRNSPLHF. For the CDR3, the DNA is TGTGCCAGCAGCTTAGCCGAGGGCAGAAGAAATTCACCCCTCCACTTT.

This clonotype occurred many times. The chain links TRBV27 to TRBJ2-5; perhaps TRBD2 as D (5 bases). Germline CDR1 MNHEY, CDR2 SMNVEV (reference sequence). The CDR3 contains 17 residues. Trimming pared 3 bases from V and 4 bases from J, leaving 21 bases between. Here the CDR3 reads CASSFFPPRGSRETQYF. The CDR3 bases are TGTGCCAGCAGTTTTTTCCCACCCCGAGGGAGCCGAGAGACCCAGTACTTC.

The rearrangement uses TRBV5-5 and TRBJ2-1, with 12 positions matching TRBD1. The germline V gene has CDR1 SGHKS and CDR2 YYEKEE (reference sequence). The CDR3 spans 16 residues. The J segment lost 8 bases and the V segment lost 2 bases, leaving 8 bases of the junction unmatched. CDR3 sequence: CASSFLGQGALDEQFF. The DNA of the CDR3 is TGTGCCAGCAGCTTTCTGGGACAGGGGGCGCTGGATGAGCAGTTCTTC. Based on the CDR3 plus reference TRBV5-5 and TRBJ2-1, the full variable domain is DAGVTQSPTHLIKTRGQQVTLRCSPISGHKSVSWYQQVLGQGPQFIFQYYEKEERGRGNFPDRFSARQFPNYSSELNVNALLLGDSALYLCASSFLGQGALDEQFFGPGTRLTVL.

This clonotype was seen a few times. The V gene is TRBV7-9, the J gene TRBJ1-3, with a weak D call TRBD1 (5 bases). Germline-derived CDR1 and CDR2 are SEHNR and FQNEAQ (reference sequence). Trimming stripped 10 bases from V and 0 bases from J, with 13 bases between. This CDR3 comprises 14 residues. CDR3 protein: CAIPGPYSGNTIYF. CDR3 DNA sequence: TGTGCCATCCCAGGGCCTTACTCTGGAAACACCATATATTTT.